This TCR beta chain is drawn from a study of T cell responses to AZD1222 COVID-19 vaccine. Study details: Timing groups of about 4 and about 12 weeks for second doses were pooled.

The study, taken as a whole, reports: None of the repertoires were sampled until the peak T cell response had passed.

This clone was observed a single time. The antigen remains unidentified. Clones were read by immunoSEQ multiplex PCR, and TCRdb kept only the in-frame ones, dropping some. The data hold roughly 70,000 clones, with approximately 85% observed a single time. This CDR3 region has 16 residues. CDR1 is MGHDK and CDR2 is SYGVNS in the germline V gene. V shed 8 bases and J 4 bases; nucleotides not matched to a gene: 13. The specimen was peripheral blood, collected on day 0 of AZD1222 vaccination. V usage is TRBV25-1 and J usage is TRBJ1-1; 10 bases match TRBD1. The TCR originated in an adult in good health. In nucleotides, the CDR3 is TGTGCCAGCCCCCACGGGACAGGGGAAGAAGGCACTGAAGCTTTCTTT. This sequence encodes CASPHGTGEEGTEAFF.